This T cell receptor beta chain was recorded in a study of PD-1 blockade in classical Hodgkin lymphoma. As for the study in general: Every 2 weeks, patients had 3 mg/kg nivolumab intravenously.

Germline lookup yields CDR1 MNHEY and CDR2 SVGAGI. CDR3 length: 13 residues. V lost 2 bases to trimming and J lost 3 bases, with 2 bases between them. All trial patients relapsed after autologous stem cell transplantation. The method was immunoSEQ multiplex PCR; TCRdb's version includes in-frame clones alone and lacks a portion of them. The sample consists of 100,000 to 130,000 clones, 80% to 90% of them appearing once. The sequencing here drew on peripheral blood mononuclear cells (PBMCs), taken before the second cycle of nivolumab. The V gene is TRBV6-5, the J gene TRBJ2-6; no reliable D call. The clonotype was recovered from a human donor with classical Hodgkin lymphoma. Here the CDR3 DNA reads TGTGCCAGCAGTTACATTGGGGCCAACGTCCTGACTTTC. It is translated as CASSYIGANVLTF.